This T cell receptor (beta chain) was sequenced for a study of shared clonotypes between healthy human individuals (dated by TCRdb to 2018 to 2021). Turning to the overall study: The cohort comprised two women and a few men aged 18 to 49 years. For each donor, three plates each were used for CD4 naive and CD4 memory, two plates were used for CD8 naive, and one plate was used for CD8 memory. To estimate repertoire size and how much clonotype sharing occurs between individuals, the study deeply sequenced the blood TCR repertoires of several healthy adults. To increase sequencing depth and limit assay-specific biases, TCR repertoire library preparation and sequencing were carried out by different laboratories using diverse techniques. Leukapheresis yielded between about 0.9 and 10 billion PBMCs per donor. Results and caveats for the whole study, not just this receptor: Incomplete sequencing was indicated by rarefaction of sorted-subset datasets, despite the large sequencing depth. Compared with non-shared clonotypes, clonotypes shared by all four sorted-subset donors had higher generation probabilities. The genetic and exposure-history diversity represented was limited by the small number of donors. Naive subsets generally had larger estimated clonotype richness than memory subsets. Based on pairwise subsampling, the degree of clonotype sharing among donors was expected to be affected by sequencing depth. Sampling was limited to blood, and TCR repertoires in tissue likely differ from TCR repertoires in blood. Sharing across a few donors was observed for approximately 5% of naive CD4, less than 4% of naive CD8, about 2.3% of memory CD4, and less than 0.45% of memory CD8 clonotypes.

About this clone itself: Its binding antigen is unknown. One base away there is no much larger clone; base qualities are not given.

The donors were healthy, HIV-negative adults who had no recently reported acute infections or vaccinations. Only Caucasian adults living in Nashville, Tennessee, USA were represented among the donors. CD4+ T cells were enriched by magnetic negative selection, after which naive cells were positively selected on CD45RA and the negative fraction was taken as the memory subset. After blood collection by leukapheresis, PBMCs were isolated using Ficoll-Histopaque density gradient centrifugation and then cryopreserved in the vapor phase of liquid nitrogen. Purity and quantity of every magnetically sorted T cell population were checked by analytical flow cytometry. Each sorted fraction had its genomic DNA isolated and then quantified by UV absorbance on a Nanodrop 2000c. CDR1 and CDR2 are drawn from the germline V gene: SQVTM, ANQGSEA. V is shortened by 7 bases, J by 5 bases, and the region joining them spans 11 bases. Including the terminal cysteine and phenylalanine, the CDR3 comprises 12 residues. This entry keeps only the CDR3 DNA: 36 bases, framed from base 1.

Using the deep immunoSEQ assay, multiplex PCR amplified TCR CDR3 regions from genomic DNA. Extracted genomic DNA from each cell subset was distributed evenly across all wells of several immunoSEQ 96-well plates, and each plate was treated as a replicate. For sorted subsets, around 200 ng genomic DNA, equal to about 30,000 T cell genomes, was loaded into each replicate PCR. Purified libraries were quantified with a Qubit 3.0 fluorometer, sized on a Bioanalyzer 2100, and re-quantified with the KAPA Library Quantification kit. Every immunoSEQ 96-well plate was sequenced on a dedicated single-read 150-cycle Illumina NextSeq 550 flow cell. The original pipeline was this. Because only junctional sequences without quality scores were contained in the immunoSEQ output, filtering matching that applied to full-length reads could not be performed. To assign V/J genes and CDR3, sequences were annotated using PyIR, a Python wrapper for IgBLAST v1.9, with IMGT germline references. Reads were removed for weak V/J assignments (E-value above 1e-6), missing CDR3, stop codons, out-of-frame junctions, or ambiguous translated residues. V3J clonotypes were defined as sequences sharing an identical inferred V gene, J gene, and CDR3 amino acid sequence. Percentage overlap between repertoires was calculated by dividing the number of shared unique clonotypes by the size of the smaller repertoire. Richness of each repertoire was evaluated using RTK rarefaction, the Chao1 estimator, and Recon v2.1 estimates of unobserved clonotypes. Generation probabilities were computed with OLGA for all TCRbeta clonotypes obtained by the gDNA method from four donors. TCRdb limited this immuneACCESS table to in-frame rearrangements with V and J called. A share of clones is missing; checked studies link under half to unresolved V genes, and the rest is unexplained. V, J and clone size reflect that table, while D and trimming were determined from the DNA. This sample holds fewer than 3 million clones; 85% to 95% were observed only once. The ten biggest clones cover approximately 0.39% of the sample.

The rearranged chain carries TRBV29-1 and TRBJ1-4; a tentative D match to TRBD1 spans 5 bases. This TCR derives from a man aged 18 to 30 in good health. Some clones in this sample may be carry-over from other donors' samples. The sample comprised naive CD4+ T cells from PBMCs. Sample cell subset or site, as interpreted from the label and publication: CD45RA+ positively selected. The DNA is as follows: TGCAGCGGGGCCGGGGACAATGAAAAACTGTTTTTT. Translated, this is CSGAGDNEKLFF.